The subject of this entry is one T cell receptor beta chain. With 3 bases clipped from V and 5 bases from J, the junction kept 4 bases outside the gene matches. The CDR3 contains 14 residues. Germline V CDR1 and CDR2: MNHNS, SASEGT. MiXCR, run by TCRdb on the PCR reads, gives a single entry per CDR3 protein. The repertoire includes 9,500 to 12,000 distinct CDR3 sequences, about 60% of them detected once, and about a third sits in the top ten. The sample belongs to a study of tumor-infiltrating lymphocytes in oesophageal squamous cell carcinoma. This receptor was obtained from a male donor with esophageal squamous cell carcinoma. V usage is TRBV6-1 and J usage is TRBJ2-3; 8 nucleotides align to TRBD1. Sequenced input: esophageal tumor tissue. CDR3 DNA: TGTGCCAGCAGTGATCGCGGACAGGGAGATACGCAGTATTTT. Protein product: CASSDRGQGDTQYF.